What follows is one T cell receptor beta chain and its context. As yet, its antigen is unknown. This specimen comes from a study of T-cell reconstitution after alpha-beta-depleted transplantation in children. Findings of the study overall: Certain patients had high TCRbeta diversity at day 60, and it came from recipient T cells and thymic progenitors that survived. T-cell counts and diversity at one year post-transplant came mainly from newly produced T cells. Where alpha-beta T cells came from about two months after transplant was reportedly several hundred expanded graft clones.

A library of TCRbeta sequences, prepared with unique molecular identifiers, was generated. TCRdb redid the calling of the PCR reads with MiXCR, one entry per CDR3 protein. Of about 420,000 distinct CDR3 sequences in the sample, about 16% were seen once. The sequencing here drew on PBMCs, mostly from graft donor cells, taken 360 days after TCRalphabeta/CD19-depleted stem cell transplant. The TCR sequence derives from a boy under three years old who had a stem cell transplant for Wiskott-Aldrich syndrome, so the T cells may come from the graft donor.

CDR3 sequence: CAISVASGGFQETQYF. The CDR3 DNA reads TGTGCCATCAGTGTAGCTAGCGGGGGCTTCCAAGAGACCCAGTACTTC. The chain carries TRBV10-3 and TRBJ2-5, with 10 positions matching TRBD2. The CDR3 has 16 residues. Trimming at V came to 4 bases and at J to 1 base, leaving 6 bases not matched to a gene. CDR1 ENHRY and CDR2 SYGVKD come from the germline V gene.